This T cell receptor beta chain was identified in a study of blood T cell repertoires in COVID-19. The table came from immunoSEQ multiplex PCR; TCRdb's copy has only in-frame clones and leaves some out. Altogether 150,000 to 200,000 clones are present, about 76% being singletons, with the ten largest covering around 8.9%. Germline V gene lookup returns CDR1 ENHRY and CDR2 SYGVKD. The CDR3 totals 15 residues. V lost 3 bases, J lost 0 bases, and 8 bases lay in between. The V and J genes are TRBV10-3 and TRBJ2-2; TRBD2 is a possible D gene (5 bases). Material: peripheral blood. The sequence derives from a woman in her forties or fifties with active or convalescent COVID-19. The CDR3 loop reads CAISDLLANTGELFF. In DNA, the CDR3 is TGTGCCATCAGTGACTTACTAGCGAACACCGGGGAGCTGTTTTTT.